This T cell receptor (beta chain) comes out of a study of shared clonotypes between healthy human individuals. CD8 cells classed as naive were CD45RO-negative and positively selected for CCR7, excluding terminally differentiated effector memory CD45RA+ cells. Germline values: CDR1 SGHNT, CDR2 YENEEA. Trimming left V 5 bases short and J 2 bases short, with 10 bases between. This CDR3 has 13 residues. Only one count was recorded for this clone. Repertoires were generated with immunoSEQ multiplex PCR, while TCRdb's copy carries only in-frame clones and drops some. This table has nearly 2 million clones, roughly 94% appearing once.

The sequencing sample was made of naive CD8+ T cells sorted from blood. The TCR was taken from a man in his late teens or twenties in good health. The chain recombines TRBV11-3 with TRBJ2-7; D possibly corresponds to TRBD1 (6 bases). CDR3 nucleotides: TGTGCCAGCAGCGCCGGGACACCCTACGAGCAGTACTTC. It codes for CASSAGTPYEQYF. The full variable domain, its missing parts supplied by reference TRBV11-3 and TRBJ2-7, is EAGVVQSPRYKIIEKKQPVAFWCNPISGHNTLYWYLQNLGQGPELLIRYENEEAVDDSQLPKDRFSAERLKGVDSTLKIQPAELGDSAVYLCASSAGTPYEQYFGPGTRLTVT.